This T cell receptor (beta chain) was profiled in a study of blood T cell repertoires in COVID-19. The data were produced by immunoSEQ multiplex PCR, yet TCRdb's version contains in-frame clones alone and is incomplete. The sample has around 250,000 clones, over 75% seen once; the top ten hold 1.9%. V lost 6 bases to trimming and J lost 3 bases, with 15 bases between them. Germline values: CDR1 MNHEY, CDR2 SMNVEV (reference sequence). The CDR3 extends over 14 amino acids. A single count supports this clone. The material sequenced was PBMCs or T cells enriched from blood (not recorded which). The chain combines TRBV27 with TRBJ2-7, with D hard to call. The receptor was derived from a woman in her 50s who had recovered from COVID-19. The DNA for the CDR3 is TGTGCCAGCAGACCCACCTCTATAAACTACGAGCAGTACTTC. Its protein is CASRPTSINYEQYF.